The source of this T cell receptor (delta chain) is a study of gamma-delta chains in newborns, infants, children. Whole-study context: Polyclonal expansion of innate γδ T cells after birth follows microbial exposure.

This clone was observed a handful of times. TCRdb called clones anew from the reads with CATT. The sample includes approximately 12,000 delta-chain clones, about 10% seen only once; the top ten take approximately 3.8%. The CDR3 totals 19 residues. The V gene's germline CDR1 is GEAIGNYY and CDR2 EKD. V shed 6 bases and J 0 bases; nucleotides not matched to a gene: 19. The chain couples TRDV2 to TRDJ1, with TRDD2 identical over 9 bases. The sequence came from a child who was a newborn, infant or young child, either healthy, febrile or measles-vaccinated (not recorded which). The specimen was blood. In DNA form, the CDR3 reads TGTGCCTGTTCCCCCCTTCCTACTGGGATGGGGATGTACACCGATAAACTCATCTTT. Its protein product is CACSPLPTGMGMYTDKLIF.